What follows is one TCR beta chain and its context. Its specific antigen is unknown. Base qualities are not provided; no much larger clone lies one nucleotide away. TCR alpha and beta CDR3 regions were amplified with the iRepertoire nested amplicon-rescue multiplex PCR (arm-PCR) platform from RNA. For one-step reverse transcription and amplification, roughly 95-450 ng of tissue mRNA or PBMC total RNA was used as input. After bead purification, a secondary multiplex PCR added Illumina adapters, and libraries were gel-purified between 200 and 400 bp. Demultiplexing relied on internal 6-nucleotide barcodes carried by the libraries. Sequencing of libraries was performed on an Illumina MiSeq with 2x220 or 2x250 nucleotide paired-end reads. The authors' analysis ran thus. Paired reads were merged with FLASH 1.2.11 and aligned to the GRCh37 human genome with BWA-MEM before extracting TRA and TRB reads. V and J assignment used an IMGT-derived reference of cassette sequences and CDR3 motifs that included pseudogenes. Reads were translated in three frames, and productive CDR3s were defined as those with a C...FGXG motif and no stop codons. Clonotypes were defined as unique combinations of V-J cassette pair and CDR3 amino acid sequence. Filtering of reads was based on Hamming distance, with the threshold set by the sequence error rate of each sample in mapped regions. The public reads were quality trimmed at Q25 with fastp and then assembled into clones with MiXCR by TCRdb, keeping productive beta chains. Rows matching on CDR3 protein sequence are summarized as one entry with the most common DNA and genes. TCRdb, rather than the study authors, made the V and J calls. Within this sample are about 140,000 distinct CDR3 sequences, with around 42% of them counted one time only. 20% to 25% of the sample rests with the top ten.

CDR1 and CDR2 were assigned from the germline V gene as KGHSH and LQKENI. V gives up 5 bases and J gives up 5 bases, and the segment between their germline ends measures 18 bases. The CDR3 starts with the cysteine, ends with the phenylalanine, and has 15 residues. CDR3 DNA only is kept here, 45 bases in frame from base 1. The sample belongs to a study of glioma-infiltrating T cells (dated by TCRdb to the mid-2010s). With respect to the entire study: Glioma tissue, non-neoplastic brain tissue and matched peripheral blood mononuclear cells were used as sources from which TCR alpha- and beta-chain repertoires were sequenced. Each tissue-infiltrating repertoire was compared with the same patient's peripheral blood repertoire to measure divergence between tissue and blood T-cell populations. The paired cohort comprised three low-grade glioma patients, 7 or 8 primary glioblastoma patients and three non-glioma patients contributing non-neoplastic brain tissue. Overall results and qualifications from the work: VJ-independent divergence between tissue and blood was lower than expected in non-neoplastic patients but higher than expected in all gliomas, particularly low-grade gliomas. Group comparisons rested on small numbers: three non-neoplastic, three low-grade glioma and roughly eight glioblastoma patients. Only a very small number of CDR3 sequences turned up in both tissue and blood, a result put down to high CDR3 diversity combined with limited sampling.

This sequence uses TRBV18 and TRBJ1-1; the D segment could be TRBD1, given 5 matching bases. Sequenced input: glioma tissue, nonneoplastic brain tissue, or PBMCs (not recorded which). The TCR originated in a human donor with low-grade glioma or glioblastoma, undergoing nonglioma brain surgery, or in good health (not recorded which). Here is the DNA: TGTGCCAGCTCATTCACGGGCCGGGGGTTGACTGAAGCTTTCTTT. It specifies CASSFTGRGLTEAFF.